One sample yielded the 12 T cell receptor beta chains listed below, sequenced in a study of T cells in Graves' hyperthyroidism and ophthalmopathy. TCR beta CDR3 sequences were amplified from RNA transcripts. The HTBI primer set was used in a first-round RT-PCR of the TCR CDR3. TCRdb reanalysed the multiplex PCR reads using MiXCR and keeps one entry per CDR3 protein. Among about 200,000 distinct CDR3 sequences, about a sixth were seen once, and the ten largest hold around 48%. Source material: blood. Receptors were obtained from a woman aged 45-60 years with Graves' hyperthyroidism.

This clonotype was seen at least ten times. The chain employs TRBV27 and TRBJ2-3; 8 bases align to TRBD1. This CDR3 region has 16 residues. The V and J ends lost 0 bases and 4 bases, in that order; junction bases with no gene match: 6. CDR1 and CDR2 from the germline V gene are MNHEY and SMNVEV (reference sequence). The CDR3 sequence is CASSLSTGVWADTQYF. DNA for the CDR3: TGTGCCAGCAGTTTATCGACAGGGGTGTGGGCAGATACGCAGTATTTT.

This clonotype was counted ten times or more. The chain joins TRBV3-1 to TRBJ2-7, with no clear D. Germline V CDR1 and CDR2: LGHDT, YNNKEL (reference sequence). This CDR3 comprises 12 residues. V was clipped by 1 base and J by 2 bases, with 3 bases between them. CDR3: CASSQATYEQYF. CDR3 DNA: TGTGCCAGCAGCCAAGCCACCTACGAGCAGTACTTC.

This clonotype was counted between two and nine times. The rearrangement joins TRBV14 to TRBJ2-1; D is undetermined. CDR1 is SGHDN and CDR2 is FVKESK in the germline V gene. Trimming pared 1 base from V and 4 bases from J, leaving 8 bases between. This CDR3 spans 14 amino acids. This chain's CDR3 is CASSQVSGYNEQFF. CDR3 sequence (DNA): TGTGCCAGCAGCCAAGTCTCTGGGTACAATGAGCAGTTCTTC.

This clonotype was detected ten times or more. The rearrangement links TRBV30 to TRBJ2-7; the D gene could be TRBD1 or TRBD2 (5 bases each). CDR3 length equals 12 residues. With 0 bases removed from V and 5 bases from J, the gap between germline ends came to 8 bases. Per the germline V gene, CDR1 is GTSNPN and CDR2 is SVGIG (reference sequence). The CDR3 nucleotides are TGTGCCTGGAGTGTACTGGGGGACGAGCAGTACTTC. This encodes CAWSVLGDEQYF.

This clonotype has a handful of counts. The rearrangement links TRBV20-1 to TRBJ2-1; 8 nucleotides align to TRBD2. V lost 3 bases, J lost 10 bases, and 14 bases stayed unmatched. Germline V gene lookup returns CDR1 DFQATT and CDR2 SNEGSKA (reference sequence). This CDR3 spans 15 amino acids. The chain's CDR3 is CSASYSREGPIEQFF. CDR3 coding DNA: TGCAGTGCTAGTTATTCCCGGGAGGGCCCTATCGAGCAGTTCTTC.

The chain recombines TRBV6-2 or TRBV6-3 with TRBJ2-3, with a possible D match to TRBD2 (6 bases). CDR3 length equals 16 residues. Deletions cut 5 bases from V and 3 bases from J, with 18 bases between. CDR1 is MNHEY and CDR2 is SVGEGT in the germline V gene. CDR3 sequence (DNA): TGTGCCAGCAGTCAGGAGGGACGAAGTGGGACAGATACGCAGTATTTT. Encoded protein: CASSQEGRSGTDTQYF.

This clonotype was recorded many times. In DNA form, the CDR3 reads TGCAGTGCTGGCGGACAGGGGGCTACCTACGAGCAGTACTTC. Translation: CSAGGQGATYEQYF. This chain connects TRBV20-1 to TRBJ2-7, with 11 bases that match TRBD1. Germline CDR1 is DFQATT and CDR2 is SNEGSKA (reference sequence). Trimming at V came to 5 bases and at J to 2 bases, leaving 5 bases not matched to a gene. This CDR3 has 14 residues.

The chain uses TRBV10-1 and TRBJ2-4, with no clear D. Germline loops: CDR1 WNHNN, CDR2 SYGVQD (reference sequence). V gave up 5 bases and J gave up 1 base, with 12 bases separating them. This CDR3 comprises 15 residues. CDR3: CASSTGGVAKNIQYF. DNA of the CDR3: TGCGCCAGCAGTACCGGTGGGGTGGCCAAAAACATTCAGTACTTC.

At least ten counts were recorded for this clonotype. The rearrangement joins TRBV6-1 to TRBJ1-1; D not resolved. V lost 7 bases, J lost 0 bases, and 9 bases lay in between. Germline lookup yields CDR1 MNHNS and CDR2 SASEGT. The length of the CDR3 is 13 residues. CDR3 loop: CASKRAMNTEAFF. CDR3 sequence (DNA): TGTGCCAGCAAGAGGGCCATGAACACTGAAGCTTTCTTT.

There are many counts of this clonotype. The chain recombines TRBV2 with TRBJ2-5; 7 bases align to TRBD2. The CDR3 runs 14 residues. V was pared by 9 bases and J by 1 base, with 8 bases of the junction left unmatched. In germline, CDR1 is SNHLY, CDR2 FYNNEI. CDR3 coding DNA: TGTGCCAGTGGCCTTAGGACTAGCCAAGAGACCCAGTACTTC. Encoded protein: CASGLRTSQETQYF.

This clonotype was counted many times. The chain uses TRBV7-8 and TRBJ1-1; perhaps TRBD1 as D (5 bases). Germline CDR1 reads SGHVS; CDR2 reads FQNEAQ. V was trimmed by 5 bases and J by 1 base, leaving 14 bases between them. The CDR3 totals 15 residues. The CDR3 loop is CASSIRQTQNTEAFF. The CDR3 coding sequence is TGTGCCAGCAGCATTCGACAGACACAGAACACTGAAGCTTTCTTT.

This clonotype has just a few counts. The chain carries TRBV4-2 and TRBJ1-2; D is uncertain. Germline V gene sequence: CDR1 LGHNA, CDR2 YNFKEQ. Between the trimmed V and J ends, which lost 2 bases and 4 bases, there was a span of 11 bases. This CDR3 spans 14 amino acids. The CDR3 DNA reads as TGTGCCAGCAGCCAACGCGGAGGGAGCTATGGCTACACCTTC. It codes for CASSQRGGSYGYTF.